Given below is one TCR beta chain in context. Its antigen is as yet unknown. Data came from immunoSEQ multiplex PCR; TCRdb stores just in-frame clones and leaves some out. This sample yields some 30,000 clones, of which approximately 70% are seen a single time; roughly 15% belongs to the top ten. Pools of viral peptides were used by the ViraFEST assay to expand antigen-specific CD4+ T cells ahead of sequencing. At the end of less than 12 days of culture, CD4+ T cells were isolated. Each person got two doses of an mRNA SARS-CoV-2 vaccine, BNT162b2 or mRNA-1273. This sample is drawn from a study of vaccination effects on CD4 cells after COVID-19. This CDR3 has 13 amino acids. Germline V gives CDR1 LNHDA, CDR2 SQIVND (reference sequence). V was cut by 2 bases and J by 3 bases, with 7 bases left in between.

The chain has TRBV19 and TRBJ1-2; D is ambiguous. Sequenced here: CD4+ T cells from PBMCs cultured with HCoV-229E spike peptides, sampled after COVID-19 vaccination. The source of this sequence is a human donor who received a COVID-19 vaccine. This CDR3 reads CASSIPPYYGYTF. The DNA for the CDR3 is TGTGCCAGTAGTATACCCCCCTACTATGGCTACACCTTC.